One and the same sample provided the 15 T cell receptor beta chains below, sequenced in a study of blood T cell repertoires in COVID-19. Sequenced by immunoSEQ multiplex PCR; TCRdb stores in-frame clones only, minus some. The table lists 200,000 to 300,000 clones, 75% to 90% of them singletons. The sequenced sample was peripheral blood. These receptors were obtained from a woman in her thirties who had recovered from COVID-19.

V and J are TRBV6-5 and TRBJ2-5, with 10 bases that match TRBD2. The germline V gene encodes CDR1 MNHEY and CDR2 SVGAGI. Trimming removed 8 bases from V and 8 bases from J; junction bases left unmatched: 11. The CDR3 extends over 14 amino acids. Here the CDR3 reads CASDSGTSDHTQYF. CDR3 nucleotides: TGTGCCAGCGATTCAGGGACTAGCGATCATACCCAGTACTTC.

The chain joins TRBV6-2 or TRBV6-3 to TRBJ2-2, with 7 bases lining up with TRBD1. The CDR3 spans 14 residues. The trim removed 4 bases at V and 6 bases at J, leaving 5 bases unmatched. Germline assignment: CDR1 MNHEY and CDR2 SVGEGT. CDR3 region: CASSFSQGAGELFF. In DNA, the CDR3 is TGTGCCAGCAGTTTCTCCCAGGGGGCCGGGGAGCTGTTTTTT.

Here the CDR3 reads CASSSRDRGYYEQYF. The CDR3 coding sequence is TGTGCCAGCAGCTCTAGGGACAGGGGGTATTACGAGCAGTACTTC. The chain combines TRBV7-9 with TRBJ2-7, with 11 bases aligning to TRBD1. Trimming cost V 4 bases and J 4 bases; bases outside gene matches: 6. This CDR3 comprises 15 residues. Germline-derived CDR1 and CDR2 are SEHNR and FQNEAQ (reference sequence).

The V gene is TRBV6-2 or TRBV6-3, the J gene TRBJ2-7; D may be TRBD1 (5 bases). Germline V gene data show CDR1 as MNHEY and CDR2 as SVGEGT. The CDR3 extends over 17 amino acids. The ends were cut back, 5 bases at V and 2 bases at J, with 22 bases in the middle. The CDR3 DNA follows: TGTGCCAGCAGTCGTTCCAGGGAAACACCCATCACCTACGAGCAGTACTTC. Amino acids: CASSRSRETPITYEQYF.

The chain couples TRBV6-6 to TRBJ2-6; D remains unclear. The CDR3 runs to 14 residues. Per germline, CDR1 MNHNY and CDR2 SVGAGI (reference sequence). V gave up 1 base and J gave up 3 bases, with 4 bases separating them. The CDR3 DNA reads as TGTGCCAGCAGTTACTTTCATGGGGCCAACGTCCTGACTTTC. This sequence encodes CASSYFHGANVLTF.

V is TRBV7-9 and J is TRBJ2-7; D not certain. The germline V and J ends were trimmed by 4 bases and 4 bases, with 11 bases remaining between them. The CDR3 is made up of 13 amino acids. CDR1 and CDR2 (germline): SEHNR, FQNEAQ (reference sequence). The CDR3 DNA follows: TGTGCCAGCAGCTCCGTAGCCCGATACGAGCAGTACTTC. It codes for CASSSVARYEQYF.

This clone showed up many times. The chain is built from TRBV15 and TRBJ2-3; D is possibly TRBD1 (6 bases). Germline CDR1 reads LNHNV; CDR2 reads YYDKDF (reference sequence). The CDR3 contains 14 residues. V lost 2 bases to trimming and J lost 0 bases, with 6 bases between them. CDR3 coding DNA: TGTGCCACCAGCAGACAGGGGAGCACAGATACGCAGTATTTT. This codes for CATSRQGSTDTQYF.

The V gene is TRBV27, the J gene TRBJ2-1, with 10 bases that match TRBD2. The CDR3 is made up of 16 amino acids. Germline values: CDR1 MNHEY, CDR2 SMNVEV (reference sequence). Trimming removed 4 bases from V and 1 base from J; junction bases left unmatched: 4. The CDR3 spells CASSWGTSVSYNEQFF. For the CDR3, the DNA is TGTGCCAGCAGTTGGGGGACTAGCGTTTCCTACAATGAGCAGTTCTTC.

This clone was detected a few times. The V gene is TRBV4-2, the J gene TRBJ1-1; D may be TRBD1 (6 bases). V was pared by 2 bases and J by 1 base, with 14 bases between. Looked up from germline, CDR1 is LGHNA and CDR2 is YNFKEQ. CDR3 length: 16 amino acids. The CDR3 protein is CASSQRQDLWNTEAFF. The CDR3 coding sequence is TGTGCCAGCAGCCAACGACAGGACCTATGGAACACTGAAGCTTTCTTT.

In its sample, this clone was seen once. The rearrangement uses TRBV14 and TRBJ1-6, with D tentatively TRBD1 (6 bases). CDR3 length: 18 residues. Per germline, CDR1 SGHDN and CDR2 FVKESK. V was clipped by 0 bases and J by 0 bases, with 12 bases between them. CDR3 sequence: CASSQDPSRGSYNSPLHF. For the CDR3, the DNA is TGTGCCAGCAGCCAAGATCCGAGCAGGGGCTCCTATAATTCACCCCTCCACTTT.

This sequence joins TRBV7-9 and TRBJ2-5; TRBD2 matches at 7 bases. The CDR3 contains 15 residues. The junction had 10 bases not matched to a gene; V was cut back by 5 bases and J by 4 bases. In germline, CDR1 is SEHNR, CDR2 FQNEAQ (reference sequence). Here the CDR3 reads CASSASTSRSETQYF. CDR3 DNA sequence: TGTGCCAGCAGCGCATCGACTAGCCGTTCAGAGACCCAGTACTTC.

The J gene is TRBJ2-2, the V gene TRBV4-1; D ambiguous. There are 12 residues in the CDR3. CDR1 and CDR2 (germline): MGHRA, YSYEKL. The germline V and J ends were trimmed by 4 bases and 5 bases, with 5 bases remaining between them. The CDR3 reads CASSPSTGELFF. The CDR3 DNA reads as TGCGCCAGCAGCCCGAGTACCGGGGAGCTGTTTTTT.

The chain couples TRBV6-2 or TRBV6-3 to TRBJ2-5; 15 nucleotides line up with TRBD2. Germline trimming cut 4 bases from V and 4 bases from J; bases unmatched to any gene: 1. The CDR3 covers 15 residues. CDR1 is MNHEY, CDR2 SVGEGT, per germline. Here the CDR3 DNA reads TGTGCCAGCAGTTGGACTAGCGGGGGGGCAGAGACCCAGTACTTC. Its translation: CASSWTSGGAETQYF.

Concerning this clone: A junction end diverges from the germline sequence, so it may reflect a read error. The rearrangement uses TRBV4-3 and TRBJ1-2; no clear D. The CDR3 is 15 residues long. Germline CDR1 LGHNA, CDR2 YSLEER. In DNA form, the CDR3 reads TGCGCCAGCAGCCAAGATCAAGGCCTAAACTATGGCTACATCTTC. Translation gives CASSQDQGLNYGYIF.

This rearrangement joins TRBV12-5 to TRBJ1-5; D may be TRBD1 (5 bases). V was pared by 0 bases and J by 3 bases, with 12 bases between. There are 16 residues in the CDR3. CDR1 and CDR2 from the germline V gene are LGHNT and FRNRAP. The CDR3 spells CASGLVVSTDNQPQHF. The CDR3 bases are TGTGCTAGTGGTTTGGTAGTCTCGACAGACAATCAGCCCCAGCATTTT.